A selection of T cell receptor beta chains follows, all from one sample in a study of T cells in Graves' hyperthyroidism and ophthalmopathy. One entry per CDR3 protein, called by TCRdb with MiXCR from the multiplex PCR reads. The sample holds more than 300,000 distinct CDR3 sequences, 15% to 20% seen once. Sequenced material: blood. These receptors were obtained from a man aged 18 to 30 with Graves' ophthalmopathy. The CDR3 runs from the conserved cysteine through the conserved F or W. The D gene is left open where the match is weak.

d_gene,v_gene,j_gene,CDR3aa
TRBD2,TRBV18,TRBJ2-7,CASSPQGTTNEQYF
TRBD1,TRBV7-8,TRBJ1-5,CASSLLGQGNQPQHF
.,TRBV2,TRBJ1-1,CASSETGGTEAFF
TRBD1,TRBV27,TRBJ2-2,CASLRTGVVNGELFF
TRBD2,TRBV20-1,TRBJ2-3,CSARDLAGGGGKNTQYF
.,TRBV6-2/TRBV6-3,TRBJ1-1,CASSNGATEAFF
.,TRBV7-3,TRBJ1-2,CASSLSREAGYTF
TRBD2,TRBV7-2,TRBJ2-2,CASEWGLAGGRNTGELFF
.,TRBV6-1,TRBJ1-5,CASGENDQPQHF
.,TRBV2,TRBJ1-3,CASSVDLGNTIYF
.,TRBV10-2,TRBJ1-4,CASIRGLATNEKLFF
TRBD2,TRBV3-1,TRBJ2-5,CASSQRGGRQETQYF
.,TRBV12-3/TRBV12-4,TRBJ1-1,CASSQPDLMNTEAFF
.,TRBV20-1,TRBJ1-2,CSARYGESYGYTF
.,TRBV3-1,TRBJ2-7,CASSQGLAASYEQYF
.,TRBV12-3/TRBV12-4,TRBJ2-3,CASSFRASVGGDTQYF
TRBD1,TRBV9,TRBJ2-7,CASSVGTGGVNEQYF
TRBD1,TRBV10-1,TRBJ2-1,CASSTGTDSYNEQFF
TRBD1,TRBV4-1,TRBJ1-2,CASSPGQGRYGYTF
.,TRBV11-1,TRBJ1-5,CASSQEEGDRLLPQLPQHF
.,TRBV11-2,TRBJ2-7,CASSLDPEQYF
TRBD1,TRBV24-1,TRBJ1-2,CATSHRQGSGGYTF
.,TRBV6-2/TRBV6-3,TRBJ2-1,CASRRHLPNEQFF
.,TRBV5-1,TRBJ2-5,CASSLAAAETQYF
.,TRBV20-1,TRBJ2-7,CSARNAPAEWDERYF
.,TRBV7-9,TRBJ2-1,CASSLVLVSNEQFF
.,TRBV20-1,TRBJ2-7,CSANRDTYEQYF
TRBD2,TRBV27,TRBJ2-7,CASSLFPSGGAYEQYF
.,TRBV20-1,TRBJ1-4,CSARGVLVATNEKLFF
TRBD1,TRBV10-3,TRBJ2-2,CAISATGQGAGELLF
TRBD1,TRBV28,TRBJ1-2,CASSRPGTVNYGYTF
.,TRBV28,TRBJ2-5,CASSWTDQETQYF
TRBD1,TRBV6-1,TRBJ2-7,CASREGTGSYEQYF
.,TRBV10-1,TRBJ2-5,CASSEGTLGKETQYF
.,TRBV9,TRBJ1-6,CASSPGALARIGSPLHF
.,TRBV12-3/TRBV12-4,TRBJ2-3,CATHPMATDTQYF
TRBD1,TRBV7-9,TRBJ2-1,CASSPGQGDNEQFF
.,TRBV20-1,TRBJ2-1,CSARDPGGGGPSSYNEQFF
.,TRBV20-1,TRBJ1-6,CSARDPGRTYNSPLHF
TRBD1,TRBV18,TRBJ1-1,CASSQGQGRVNTEAFF
TRBD2,TRBV2,TRBJ2-1,CASSTPSGGRGEQFF
.,TRBV18,TRBJ1-1,CANSLDLSTEAFF
TRBD1,TRBV7-9,TRBJ2-3,CASSLGTGSIQGTGTQYF
.,TRBV6-5,TRBJ1-2,CASRGLGTYYGYTF
TRBD2,TRBV28,TRBJ2-3,CASRLTGGAGVDTQYF